The subject of this entry is one T cell receptor beta chain. Original analysis: Estimation of nucleated cell counts was performed using reference gene primer amplification. TCRdb's copy holds only in-frame clones and misses some; the assay was immunoSEQ multiplex PCR. V, J and clone size reflect that table, while D and trimming were determined from the DNA. This repertoire shows about 20,000 clones, 79% found once; its top ten account for roughly 50%. The data derive from a study of blood T cell repertoires in COVID-19. Across the study: The origin of the acute and convalescent COVID-19 samples was the United States, Italy and Spain.

Sample: peripheral blood. The receptor's source is a man at least 80 years old with acute or convalescent COVID-19.

The CDR3, as DNA: TGTGCCAGCAGCTCCCTTAAGGCGGGCCTAGCGGATACGCAGTATTTT. This translates into CASSSLKAGLADTQYF. The chain couples TRBV7-3 to TRBJ2-3; D is perhaps TRBD2 (6 bases). The V end was cut by 4 bases, the J end by 6 bases, with 20 bases between. Germline CDR1 SGHTA, CDR2 FQGTGA. This CDR3 region has 16 residues.